The 20 T cell receptor beta chains given below trace back to one sample, sequenced in a study of identical twins' blood T cells. TCRdb fed the 5' RACE reads into MiXCR, producing one record per CDR3 protein. The profile shows hundreds of thousands of distinct CDR3 sequences, around 30% of them singletons. The sample was PBMCs. Every receptor here comes from a woman aged 18 to 55 in good health.

The J gene is TRBJ2-1, the V gene TRBV12-5; D unresolved. Germline CDR1 reads LGHNT; CDR2 reads FRNRAP. V lost 2 bases to trimming and J lost 0 bases, with 8 bases between them. The CDR3 covers 15 residues. CDR3 in DNA: TGTGCTAGTGGTTTGACGCCGAGCTCCTACAATGAGCAGTTCTTC. Translation: CASGLTPSSYNEQFF.

The chain uses TRBV4-3 and TRBJ1-3; no clear D gene. Germline values: CDR1 LGHNA, CDR2 YSLEER. V dropped 1 base and J dropped 2 bases, with 9 bases sitting between them. There are 15 residues in the CDR3. The CDR3: CASSQARTPGNTIYF. In DNA, the CDR3 is TGCGCCAGCAGCCAAGCCAGGACCCCTGGAAACACCATATATTTT.

This clonotype was found many times. The rearrangement joins TRBV29-1 to TRBJ1-2; D is possibly TRBD1 (6 bases). Deletions cut 4 bases from V and 5 bases from J, with 11 bases between. Germline CDR1 reads SQVTM; CDR2 reads ANQGSEA. CDR3 length: 12 amino acids. CDR3 region: CSVGGQGYGYTF. CDR3 sequence (DNA): TGCAGCGTTGGGGGGCAGGGTTATGGCTACACCTTC.

Only a few counts were recorded for this clonotype. V and J are TRBV28 and TRBJ1-4; D ambiguous. Deletions cut 3 bases from V and 0 bases from J, with 5 bases between. This CDR3 has 14 residues. The germline CDR1 and CDR2 sequences are MDHEN and SYDVKM. In nucleotides, the CDR3 is TGTGCCAGCAGTTTGCCTACAACTAATGAAAAACTGTTTTTT. This codes for CASSLPTTNEKLFF. The full variable domain, completed using reference TRBV28 and TRBJ1-4, is DVKVTQSSRYLVKRTGEKVFLECVQDMDHENMFWYRQDPGLGLRLIYFSYDVKMKEKGDIPEGYSVSREKKERFSLILESASTNQTSMYLCASSLPTTNEKLFFGSGTQLSVL.

This clonotype was counted many times. CDR3 coding DNA: TGTGCCAGCAGCCTCCTAAGCGGGGTGAGAGAAAGGGGCTACACCTTC. Its protein product is CASSLLSGVRERGYTF. The chain employs TRBV6-2 or TRBV6-3 and TRBJ1-2; D uncertain. The CDR3 covers 16 residues. V was pared by 6 bases and J by 8 bases, with 25 bases between. Germline assignment: CDR1 MNHEY and CDR2 SVGEGT.

The V gene is TRBV5-1, the J gene TRBJ2-1; the D is unclear. CDR3 length: 15 amino acids. CDR1 and CDR2 from the germline V gene are SGHRS and YFSETQ. Deletions cut 0 bases from V and 6 bases from J, with 13 bases between. The CDR3 here is CASSLAGLQVNEQFF. DNA of the CDR3: TGCGCCAGCAGCTTGGCCGGCCTGCAGGTCAATGAGCAGTTCTTC.

This clonotype has just a few counts. The rearrangement joins TRBV29-1 to TRBJ2-2, with TRBD2 identical over 8 bases. The CDR3 loop spans 14 amino acids. Germline CDR1 SQVTM, CDR2 ANQGSEA. The junction had 7 bases not matched to a gene; V was cut back by 4 bases and J by 6 bases. The CDR3 nucleotides read TGCAGCGTTGGGGTCGGGGGGGCCTCCGGGGAGCTGTTTTTT. This gives the protein CSVGVGGASGELFF.

This clonotype was counted a few times. This chain uses TRBV27 with TRBJ2-7; D gene unclear. The V and J ends lost 0 bases and 1 base respectively, with 4 bases between them. This CDR3 is 13 amino acids long. The V gene's germline CDR1 is MNHEY and CDR2 SMNVEV (reference sequence). CDR3 loop: CASSLSVSYEQYF. For the CDR3, the DNA is TGTGCCAGCAGTTTATCAGTATCCTACGAGCAGTACTTC.

This clonotype was counted at least ten times. The V and J genes are TRBV20-1 and TRBJ1-2; D possibly corresponds to TRBD1 (6 bases). The CDR3 contains 14 residues. With 3 bases removed from V and 3 bases from J, the gap between germline ends came to 14 bases. From germline, CDR1 is DFQATT and CDR2 SNEGSKA (reference sequence). The CDR3 is CSASNRVSDYGYTF. Written as DNA, the CDR3 is TGCAGTGCTAGCAACAGGGTCTCTGACTATGGCTACACCTTC.

CDR3 sequence (DNA): TGTGCCAGCAGTGACCTTTCTAGCGGCAGTTACAATGAGCAGTTCTTC. It specifies CASSDLSSGSYNEQFF. V usage is TRBV6-4 and J usage is TRBJ2-1; 7 bases match TRBD2. Germline CDR1 is MRHNA and CDR2 is SNTAGT. With 2 bases clipped from V and 4 bases from J, the junction kept 8 bases outside the gene matches. The CDR3 sequence is 16 residues long.

This clonotype was seen only a few times. Given a much more abundant clone one base away, this may be a read error. The chain links TRBV29-1 to TRBJ1-1; 7 bases are shared with TRBD1. The CDR3 covers 13 residues. V shed 5 bases and J 1 base; nucleotides not matched to a gene: 4. The germline CDR1 and CDR2 sequences are SQVTM and ANQGSEA. The CDR3: CSVYRGTNTEAFF. CDR3 nucleotide sequence: TGCAGCGTTTACAGGGGCACGAACACTGAAGCTTTCTTT.

This clonotype came up a few times. The J gene is TRBJ2-3, the V gene TRBV20-1; 8 positions match TRBD2. J was trimmed by 3 bases and V by 6 bases; bases with no gene match: 11. This CDR3 contains 15 residues. The germline V gene encodes CDR1 DFQATT and CDR2 SNEGSKA (reference sequence). The CDR3 region is CSAVRLARGTDTQYF. CDR3 nucleotides: TGCAGTGCGGTCAGACTAGCGAGGGGGACAGATACGCAGTATTTT.

This rearrangement joins TRBV20-1 to TRBJ2-1; 12 positions agree with TRBD2. CDR1 DFQATT and CDR2 SNEGSKA come from the germline V gene (reference sequence). The CDR3 runs to 13 residues. J was trimmed by 8 bases and V by 3 bases; bases with no gene match: 2. The CDR3 loop reads CSARGLAGDEQFF. CDR3 nucleotides: TGCAGTGCTAGGGGACTAGCGGGCGATGAGCAGTTCTTC.

This clonotype was observed at least ten times. This chain connects TRBV6-6 to TRBJ1-1, with a tentative D call TRBD1 (6 bases). There are 13 residues in the CDR3. Germline-derived CDR1 and CDR2 are MNHNY and SVGAGI (reference sequence). V lost 7 bases and J 2 bases, leaving 11 bases between the germline ends. This chain's CDR3 is CASKTGINTEAFF. The CDR3 nucleotides read TGTGCCAGCAAAACAGGGATTAACACTGAAGCTTTCTTT.

This chain connects TRBV20-1 to TRBJ2-7; D not certain. The CDR3 runs 11 residues. V lost 3 bases and J 1 base, leaving 4 bases between the germline ends. The germline gives CDR1 DFQATT, CDR2 SNEGSKA (reference sequence). CDR3 residues: CSASRSYEQYF. Written as DNA, the CDR3 is TGCAGTGCTAGCAGATCCTACGAGCAGTACTTC.

This clonotype was seen more than once but under ten times. The rearrangement uses TRBV5-4 and TRBJ1-2, with D uncertain. The CDR3 is 14 amino acids. Trimming removed 4 bases at V and 4 bases at J, with 14 bases between. Germline V gene data show CDR1 as SGHNT and CDR2 as YYREEE (reference sequence). The CDR3 nucleotides read TGTGCCAGCAGCCCCTTCCCCGGTCTCTATGGCTACACCTTC. Translation gives CASSPFPGLYGYTF.

In this sample, this clonotype turned up many times. CDR3 amino acids: CASSEGLEFYTDTQYF. The CDR3 DNA reads as TGTGCCAGCAGCGAGGGACTGGAATTTTACACAGATACGCAGTATTTT. The V gene is TRBV2, the J gene TRBJ2-3, with D perhaps TRBD2 (6 bases). V lost 6 bases to trimming and J lost 2 bases, with 18 bases between them. Germline CDR1 reads SNHLY; CDR2 reads FYNNEI. The CDR3 runs 16 residues.

This clonotype was seen only a few times. The chain employs TRBV5-1 and TRBJ2-3; a weak D match, TRBD2 (5 bases). This CDR3 is 14 amino acids long. Germline V CDR1 and CDR2: SGHRS, YFSETQ. V lost 0 bases and J lost 6, with 11 bases in between. This CDR3 reads CASSLGLARDTQYF. CDR3 bases: TGCGCCAGCAGCTTGGGGCTAGCAAGGGATACGCAGTATTTT.

The CDR3 loop is CASGRGQGLRDTEAFF. CDR3 nucleotide sequence: TGTGCTAGTGGCCGAGGACAGGGTCTGAGGGACACTGAAGCTTTCTTT. The rearrangement links TRBV12-5 to TRBJ1-1, with 8 bases fitting TRBD1. This CDR3 region has 16 residues. Unmatched junction bases numbered 12, after V lost 6 bases and J lost 3 bases. Germline values: CDR1 LGHNT, CDR2 FRNRAP.

Only a few counts were recorded for this clonotype. The chain links TRBV29-1 to TRBJ2-1, with TRBD1 identical over 7 bases. Germline V gene data show CDR1 as SQVTM and CDR2 as ANQGSEA. The CDR3 length is 13 residues. V dropped 6 bases and J dropped 6; count of bases not matched to a gene: 8. The CDR3 nucleotides read TGCAGCGTAAGACAGGGAACCAGCAATGAGCAGTTCTTC. Its protein is CSVRQGTSNEQFF.